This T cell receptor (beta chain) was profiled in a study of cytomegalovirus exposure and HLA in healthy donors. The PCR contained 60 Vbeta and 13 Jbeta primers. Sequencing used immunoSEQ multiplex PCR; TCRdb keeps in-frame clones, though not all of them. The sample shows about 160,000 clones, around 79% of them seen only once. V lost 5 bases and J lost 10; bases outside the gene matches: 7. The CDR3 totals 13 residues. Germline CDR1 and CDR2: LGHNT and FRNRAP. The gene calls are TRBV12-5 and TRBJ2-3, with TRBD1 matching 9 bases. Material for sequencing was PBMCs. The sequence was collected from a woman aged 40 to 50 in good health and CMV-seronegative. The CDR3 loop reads CASGPPGQGSQYF. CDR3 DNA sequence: TGTGCTAGTGGTCCCCCGGGACAGGGTTCGCAGTATTTT.